Below are 18 T cell receptor beta chains sequenced from a single sample in a study of blood T cell repertoires in COVID-19. The method was immunoSEQ multiplex PCR; TCRdb's version includes in-frame clones alone and lacks a portion of them. The sample has 220,000 or so clones; 75% to 90% are singletons. Sequenced material: PBMCs or T cells enriched from blood (not recorded which). These receptors came from a woman younger than 30 in a cohort exposed to, infected with or recovered from COVID-19 (not recorded which).

The chain joins TRBV2 to TRBJ1-5, with D tentatively TRBD1 (6 bases). This CDR3 has 16 amino acids. Germline assignment: CDR1 SNHLY and CDR2 FYNNEI. V lost 4 bases to trimming and J lost 0 bases, with 13 bases between them. CDR3 protein: CASSGLQGYSNQPQHF. The CDR3 DNA follows: TGTGCCAGCAGTGGCCTACAGGGATATAGCAATCAGCCCCAGCATTTT.

The chain links TRBV7-3 to TRBJ2-5; D uncertain. The CDR3 extends over 13 amino acids. The germline V and J ends were trimmed by 2 bases and 1 base, with 5 bases remaining between them. The germline CDR1 and CDR2 sequences are SGHTA and FQGTGA. The CDR3 DNA is TGTGCCAGCAGCTTAGGCCCCCAAGAGACCCAGTACTTC. Encoded protein: CASSLGPQETQYF.

V gene TRBV5-1 combines with J gene TRBJ2-5; the match to TRBD2 covers 12 bases. J lost 4 bases, V lost 1 base, and 8 bases had no gene match. The germline V gene has CDR1 SGHRS and CDR2 YFSETQ. The length of the CDR3 is 17 residues. This chain's CDR3 is CASSLPSGRARVETQYF. The CDR3 bases are TGCGCCAGCAGCTTGCCTAGCGGGAGGGCCAGGGTAGAGACCCAGTACTTC.

The gene calls are TRBV6-1 and TRBJ1-1, with D perhaps matching TRBD1 (5 bases). CDR1 is MNHNS, CDR2 SASEGT, per germline. The CDR3 has 16 amino acids. V was clipped by 2 bases and J by 1 base, with 14 bases between them. This chain's CDR3 is CASSEQGFWGNTEAFF. In DNA form, the CDR3 reads TGTGCCAGCAGTGAACAGGGCTTTTGGGGGAACACTGAAGCTTTCTTT.

Remarks on this clone: Other DNA sequences in this sample translate to the same CDR3. The genes are TRBV5-1 and TRBJ2-7; maybe TRBD1 (6 bases). Germline V CDR1 and CDR2: SGHRS, YFSETQ. The CDR3 is 13 amino acids. V shed 4 bases and J shed 0 bases, with 8 bases lying between them. This CDR3 reads CASSADSSYEQYF. CDR3 coding DNA: TGCGCCAGCAGCGCGGACAGCTCCTACGAGCAGTACTTC. The variable domain in full, with the rest retrieved from reference TRBV5-1 and TRBJ2-7, is KAGVTQTPRYLIKTRGQQVTLSCSPISGHRSVSWYQQTPGQGLQFLFEYFSETQRNKGNFPGRFSGRQFSNSRSEMNVSTLELGDSALYLCASSADSSYEQYFGPGTRLTVT.

The chain joins TRBV6-2 or TRBV6-3 to TRBJ1-5; 12 bases align to TRBD1. The CDR3 covers 16 residues. Germline CDR1 and CDR2: MNHEY and SVGEGT. Losses at the gene ends were 5 bases for V and 5 bases for J; bases not matched to a gene: 7. The CDR3 is CASSQPGQGAHQPQHF. CDR3 nucleotide sequence: TGTGCCAGCAGTCAACCGGGACAGGGGGCGCATCAGCCCCAGCATTTT.

The chain employs TRBV12-3 or TRBV12-4 and TRBJ1-1; a weak D match, TRBD1 (5 bases). Trimming shortened V by 6 bases and J by 5 bases, and 13 bases separated the two germline ends. There are 13 residues in the CDR3. In DNA form, the CDR3 reads TGTGCCAGCAGCTCCAGGGTAGGGACTGAAGCTTTCTTT. Translated: CASSSRVGTEAFF.

This clone has at least ten counts. V usage is TRBV11-3 and J usage is TRBJ1-4, with TRBD1 identical over 11 bases. The J segment lost 9 bases and the V segment lost 5 bases, leaving 8 bases of the junction unmatched. This CDR3 contains 15 residues. Per germline, CDR1 SGHNT and CDR2 YENEEA. CDR3 DNA: TGTGCCAGCAGCGAGGGACAGGGGGAATGGAAAAAACTGTTTTTT. The encoded protein is CASSEGQGEWKKLFF.

The rearrangement joins TRBV5-1 to TRBJ2-2; 13 positions match TRBD2. V gave up 4 bases and J gave up 6 bases; unmatched junction bases: 9. This CDR3 has 17 residues. The germline V gene encodes CDR1 SGHRS and CDR2 YFSETQ. CDR3 residues: CASSLGLAGVSAGELFF. The CDR3 DNA reads as TGCGCCAGCAGCCTCGGACTAGCGGGAGTGTCGGCCGGGGAGCTGTTTTTT.

The chain couples TRBV6-2 or TRBV6-3 to TRBJ1-3; D unresolved. Trimming pared 6 bases from V and 3 bases from J, leaving 6 bases between. The CDR3 runs to 12 residues. Per the germline V gene, CDR1 is MNHEY and CDR2 is SVGEGT. DNA for the CDR3: TGTGCCAGCAGCTTAGTTGGAAACACCATATATTTT. This sequence encodes CASSLVGNTIYF.

The V gene is TRBV5-1, the J gene TRBJ2-3, with D possibly being TRBD1 (5 bases). The V and J ends lost 4 bases and 0 bases respectively, with 15 bases between them. CDR1 is SGHRS, CDR2 YFSETQ, per germline. This CDR3 has 16 residues. CDR3 coding DNA: TGCGCCAGCAGCACCGAAACAGGTCTCAGCACAGATACGCAGTATTTT. Translated: CASSTETGLSTDTQYF.

The V gene is TRBV27, the J gene TRBJ1-4, with 9 bases fitting TRBD1. The CDR3 runs 16 residues. The J segment lost 8 bases and the V segment lost 4 bases, leaving 11 bases of the junction unmatched. Germline V lookup: CDR1 MNHEY, CDR2 SMNVEV (reference sequence). CDR3 in amino acids: CASSSTPGQGYEKLFF. The CDR3 region has the DNA TGTGCCAGCAGTTCAACTCCGGGACAGGGTTACGAAAAACTGTTTTTT.

V gene TRBV3-1 (or the pseudogene TRBV3-2) combines with J gene TRBJ2-7; tentative D call: TRBD1 (6 bases). The CDR3 extends over 13 amino acids. Germline values: CDR1 LGHDT, CDR2 YNNKEL (reference sequence). Trimming removed 4 bases from V and 7 bases from J, with 14 bases in between. The chain's CDR3 is CASSPSGVKEQYF. The CDR3 nucleotides read TGTGCCAGCAGCCCTTCAGGGGTTAAGGAGCAGTACTTC.

This chain joins TRBV3-1 (or the pseudogene TRBV3-2) and TRBJ2-5, with 13 positions matching TRBD2. Per the germline V gene, CDR1 is LGHDT and CDR2 is YNNKEL (reference sequence). V was pared by 8 bases and J by 5 bases, with 2 bases of the junction left unmatched. The CDR3 runs 13 residues. Written as DNA, the CDR3 is TGTGCCAGCCTACTAGCGGGAGGGGAGACCCAGTACTTC. The encoded protein is CASLLAGGETQYF.

The chain carries TRBV11-2 and TRBJ2-6; 9 bases are shared with TRBD2. The length of the CDR3 is 18 residues. From germline, CDR1 is SGHAT and CDR2 FQNNGV. V shed 7 bases, J shed 0 bases, and the junction held 10 bases outside the gene matches. The CDR3 nucleotides are TGTGCCAGCATCCGAAGCGGGGGGCTCCTCTCTGGGGCCAACGTCCTGACTTTC. This translates into CASIRSGGLLSGANVLTF. Filled out from reference TRBV11-2 and TRBJ2-6, the complete variable domain reads EAGVAQSPRYKIIEKRQSVAFWCNPISGHATLYWYQQILGQGPKLLIQFQNNGVVDDSQLPKDRFSAERLKGVDSTLKIQPAKLEDSAVYLCASIRSGGLLSGANVLTFGAGSRLTVL.

The chain employs TRBV19 and TRBJ1-4; D remains unclear. The germline CDR1 and CDR2 sequences are LNHDA and SQIVND (reference sequence). The CDR3 totals 14 residues. Trimming took 5 bases from V and 4 from J, leaving 11 bases between them. The CDR3 DNA reads as TGTGCCAGTAGTGACGTGGGCCTTAATGAAAAACTGTTTTTT. Its protein is CASSDVGLNEKLFF.

CDR3 amino acids: CASSQDDRSPMNTEAFF. The CDR3 region has the DNA TGTGCCAGCAGCCAAGACGACAGGAGCCCTATGAACACTGAAGCTTTCTTT. The chain joins TRBV3-1 (or the pseudogene TRBV3-2) to TRBJ1-1; D might be TRBD1 (6 bases). Trimming took off 0 bases at V and 0 bases at J, with 14 bases between the two ends. CDR1 is LGHDT, CDR2 YNNKEL, per germline (reference sequence). The CDR3 spans 17 residues.

This chain links TRBV12-2 with TRBJ1-5; the table assigns TRBD1, which was not confirmed against the DNA. TRBV12-2 constitutes a pseudogene. CDR3 length equals 14 residues. CDR3 residues: CASRLSTANQPQHF. The CDR3 nucleotides are TGTGCAAGTCGCTTAAGTACAGCAAATCAGCCCCAGCATTTT.